Here is one T cell receptor (beta chain) with its context. The specificity of this receptor is unknown. Nothing much larger sits one base from this clone, and base qualities are not available. The immunoSEQ Assay, a bias-controlled multiplex PCR, was used to amplify TCRbeta CDR3 regions from genomic DNA. Regarding the original processing steps: The number of nucleated cells in each sample was estimated by amplification of reference gene primers within the assay. To quantify the absolute abundance of each unique TCRbeta CDR3 rearrangement, sequence reads were collapsed and filtered. Productive Simpson clonality was computed per sample as the square root of Simpson's diversity index over productive rearrangements. In its TCRdb copy, this immuneACCESS table keeps in-frame sequences only and misses some clones. Where compared with another copy, unresolved V genes explain less than half of these, and the others have no known cause. The DNA gave D and trimming, while V, J and clone size come from that table. The sample includes roughly 250,000 clones, with over 75% observed a single time. Of the sample, 0.85% to 0.9% is held by the ten largest clones.

At one collaborating source in Seattle, patients were enrolled during active infection and were followed longitudinally through the course of disease. The collaborating institutions used their own protocols to collect whole blood in K2EDTA tubes. For TCRbeta analysis, collaborators shipped samples as frozen whole blood, isolated PBMCs, or DNA extracted from either of those sample types. Relative to germline, V is 6 bases shorter and J is 1 base shorter, with 18 bases between their ends. Its CDR3 holds 16 amino acids, cysteine through phenylalanine. Of the read, only the CDR3 DNA is kept; its 48 bases are in frame from base 1. The germline V gene (reference sequence) specifies LNHDA as CDR1 and SQIVND as CDR2. This sample stems from a study of blood T cell repertoires in COVID-19 (dated by TCRdb to 2020 to 2022). Background on the whole study: Samples from collaborators originated in the United States, Italy and Spain and spanned both the acute and convalescent phases of COVID-19. Where available, HLA class I and class II types were obtained from metadata supplied by the sample provider rather than from assay-based typing. The material from the prospective study consisted of cDNA or gDNA derived from T cells, B-cell-depleted T cells, or PBMCs. The repertoires were made available in a free public database intended to serve as a resource for research on the immune response to SARS-CoV-2. Subjects who had been exposed to COVID-19, were actively infected with it, or had recovered from it provided the deeply sampled blood TCRbeta repertoires that made up the dataset. Sample metadata almost always included a de-identified subject ID, COVID-19 status, age in years and sex. The samples were drawn from the first 160 participants of the ongoing ImmuneRACE study and from under 1,500 subjects provided by 6 global collaborators. Study-wide findings and limitations: How much clinical and demographic metadata was included differed by source and by participant, and the metadata was provided uncurated.

The chain uses TRBV19 and TRBJ1-1; the best D guess is TRBD1, with 6 bases matching. The source is a human donor with COVID-19, enrolled during active disease. The donor label of this sample is uncertain. What was sequenced was peripheral blood. The CDR3 amino acid sequence is: CASSSRGLGGNTEAFF. The DNA reads as follows: TGTGCCAGTAGCTCCAGGGGTCTTGGAGGGAACACTGAAGCTTTCTTT.